The present entry profiles one T cell receptor (beta chain) with its context. Followed longitudinally, the Seattle patients had been enrolled during active infection. The CDR3 has 15 amino acids. Losses at the gene ends were 0 bases for V and 3 bases for J; bases not matched to a gene: 2. CDR1 and CDR2 from the germline V gene are SGHRS and YFSETQ. This specimen comes from a study of blood T cell repertoires in COVID-19. In the study overall: Acute and convalescent COVID-19 specimens originated in the United States, Italy and Spain.

The protocol was immunoSEQ multiplex PCR, while the TCRdb copy is restricted to in-frame clones and leaves out a portion. The table has around 270,000 clones, around 82% seen once. The chain carries TRBV5-1 and TRBJ2-2, with 7 bases lining up with TRBD1. The sequence was collected from a person between 65 and 79 years old with COVID-19, enrolled during active disease. Sequencing input: peripheral blood. CDR3 protein: CASSLVTGDTGELFF. The DNA of the CDR3 is TGCGCCAGCAGCTTGGTCACAGGGGACACCGGGGAGCTGTTTTTT.